This T cell receptor beta chain was recorded in a study of T cell responses to AZD1222 COVID-19 vaccine. General study results and limits: Mostly white British, mostly female donors; authors suggested clonal diversity may be underestimated. Unmutated regions of variants are reportedly targeted by nearly half of spike-specific TCRs. Repertoire samples came only from after the peak T cell response.

TCRdb keeps only in-frame clones here, not all; method: immunoSEQ multiplex PCR. This table has roughly 80,000 clones, approximately 90% appearing once. Note on this clone: Its antigen remains unknown.

Germline lookup yields CDR1 LNHNV and CDR2 YYDKDF (reference sequence). This CDR3 has 14 amino acids. The V end was cut by 5 bases, the J end by 6 bases, with 14 bases between. Both about-4-week and about-12-week second-dose recipients were combined. This TCR was recovered from an adult who received the AZD1222 COVID-19 vaccine. The V call is TRBV15, the J call TRBJ2-1, with D perhaps matching TRBD2 (6 bases). The source was peripheral blood, collected 28 days after the second AZD1222 dose. This CDR3 is CATSHRATSNEQFF. CDR3 DNA sequence: TGTGCCACCAGCCACCGCGCGACTAGCAATGAGCAGTTCTTC.